These 23 T cell receptor beta chains came from one sample sequenced in a study of T cells in Graves' hyperthyroidism and ophthalmopathy. What was amplified from RNA transcripts were TCR beta CDR3 regions. The HTBI primer set served for first-round RT-PCR of the TCR CDR3. TCRdb redid the calling of the multiplex PCR reads with MiXCR, one entry per CDR3 protein. The table has about 410,000 distinct CDR3 sequences, roughly 14% seen once. Specimen: blood. These TCRs come from a man aged 18 to 30 with Graves' ophthalmopathy.

The sample holds many counts of this clonotype. The rearrangement links TRBV15 to TRBJ2-7; 7 positions match TRBD1. CDR1 and CDR2 (germline): LNHNV, YYDKDF (reference sequence). The CDR3 contains 15 residues. Unmatched junction bases numbered 13, after V lost 5 bases and J lost 6 bases. CDR3 region: CATSFSTGQTGEQYF. The DNA of the CDR3 is TGTGCCACCAGCTTCTCGACAGGGCAAACGGGCGAGCAGTACTTC.

This clonotype has at least ten counts. The rearrangement uses TRBV7-6 and TRBJ2-3; 10 positions agree with TRBD2. CDR3 length equals 17 residues. J lost 2 bases, V lost 2 bases, and 7 bases had no gene match. Germline V lookup: CDR1 SGHVS, CDR2 FNYEAQ. CDR3 coding DNA: TGTGCCAGCAGCTTAAGGGCCAGCGGGGGGGCCACAGATACGCAGTATTTT. Amino acids: CASSLRASGGATDTQYF. Complete variable domain (other parts from reference TRBV7-6 and TRBJ2-3): GAGVSQSPRYKVTKRGQDVALRCDPISGHVSLYWYRQALGQGPEFLTYFNYEAQQDKSGLPNDRFSAERPEGSISTLTIQRTEQRDSAMYRCASSLRASGGATDTQYFGPGTRLTVL.

The V and J genes are TRBV7-9 and TRBJ2-2, with no clear D. The CDR3 is 12 residues long. Trimming took off 6 bases at V and 6 bases at J, with 8 bases between the two ends. Germline V gene sequence: CDR1 SEHNR, CDR2 FQNEAQ (reference sequence). DNA of the CDR3: TGTGCCAGCAGGGATCATTCCGGGGAGCTGTTTTTT. This translates into CASRDHSGELFF.

V usage is TRBV19 and J usage is TRBJ2-7; 10 bases agree with TRBD2. Germline CDR1 and CDR2: LNHDA and SQIVND (reference sequence). The CDR3 covers 13 residues. V gave up 6 bases and J gave up 4 bases; unmatched junction bases: 3. The chain's CDR3 is CASRASGSYEQYF. In DNA, the CDR3 is TGTGCCAGTAGGGCTAGCGGGAGTTACGAGCAGTACTTC.

V usage is TRBV11-3 and J usage is TRBJ1-1; D gene unclear. V shed 3 bases and J shed 3 bases, with 8 bases lying between them. The length of the CDR3 is 13 residues. Germline values: CDR1 SGHNT, CDR2 YENEEA. Written as DNA, the CDR3 is TGTGCCAGCAGCTTCCTTATGCACACTGAAGCTTTCTTT. Protein product: CASSFLMHTEAFF.

This clonotype has at least ten counts. The V gene is TRBV5-1, the J gene TRBJ2-1, with 9 bases fitting TRBD1. The germline CDR1 and CDR2 sequences are SGHRS and YFSETQ. V shed 0 bases, J shed 4 bases, and the junction held 5 bases outside the gene matches. CDR3 length: 16 amino acids. CDR3 region: CASSLATGGFYNEQFF. CDR3 DNA sequence: TGCGCCAGCAGCTTGGCTACAGGGGGCTTTTACAATGAGCAGTTCTTC.

The CDR3 DNA reads as TGCGCCAGCAGCATGCTTAGCCGGAGTTTCTACGAGCAGTACTTC. The encoded protein is CASSMLSRSFYEQYF. The rearrangement uses TRBV5-1 and TRBJ2-7; D remains unclear. V dropped 4 bases and J dropped 3 bases, with 17 bases sitting between them. Germline lookup yields CDR1 SGHRS and CDR2 YFSETQ. The CDR3 spans 15 residues. The entire variable domain, with the rest obtained from reference TRBV5-1 and TRBJ2-7, is as follows: KAGVTQTPRYLIKTRGQQVTLSCSPISGHRSVSWYQQTPGQGLQFLFEYFSETQRNKGNFPGRFSGRQFSNSRSEMNVSTLELGDSALYLCASSMLSRSFYEQYFGPGTRLTVT.

This clonotype was seen only once. Germline and junction disagree at one end, which may indicate a read error. This chain joins TRBV15 and TRBJ1-1; TRBD1 aligns across 7 bases. CDR1 is LNHNV and CDR2 is YYDKDF in the germline V gene (reference sequence). The CDR3 length is 16 residues. The CDR3 protein is CATSRVTGTANTEVFF. The CDR3 bases are TGTGCCACCAGCAGGGTTACCGGGACAGCGAACACTGAAGTTTTCTTT.

This chain connects TRBV14 to TRBJ1-2; 7 bases are a match to TRBD1. This CDR3 is built from 19 residues. Germline lookup yields CDR1 SGHDN and CDR2 FVKESK. V lost 3 bases, J lost 5 bases, and 21 bases stayed unmatched. The CDR3 coding sequence is TGTGCCAGCAGCCATTCCCTGTGGCGCCCAGACAGGGATAGTTATGGCTACACCTTC. This sequence encodes CASSHSLWRPDRDSYGYTF.

The V call is TRBV10-2, the J call TRBJ1-6; TRBD1 aligns across 9 bases. The germline V gene encodes CDR1 WSHSY and CDR2 SAAADI. The CDR3 consists of 14 residues. With V trimmed by 8 bases and J by 9 bases, 8 bases remained unmatched. The CDR3 reads CASLTGGRGSPLHF. The CDR3 DNA reads TGCGCCAGCCTTACAGGGGGCCGCGGTTCACCCCTCCACTTT.

The sample holds many counts of this clonotype. The chain employs TRBV30 and TRBJ2-1; D not certain. The length of the CDR3 is 12 residues. Germline values: CDR1 GTSNPN, CDR2 SVGIG (reference sequence). V gave up 5 bases and J gave up 8 bases, with 13 bases separating them. CDR3 sequence: CAWGPGWYEQFF. For the CDR3, the DNA is TGTGCCTGGGGACCTGGGTGGTATGAGCAGTTCTTC.

Details on this clonotype: Being one base from a much bigger clone, this may be a read error. CDR3 sequence (DNA): TGTGCCAGCGTCCTCGGTCTGGTTCCGGACTCTGGAAACACCATATATTTT. Protein product: CASVLGLVPDSGNTIYF. This chain links TRBV12-3 or TRBV12-4 with TRBJ1-3; D uncertain. The CDR3 sequence is 17 residues long. V was pared by 8 bases and J by 0 bases, with 20 bases between.

V gene TRBV20-1 combines with J gene TRBJ1-4, with a possible D match to TRBD1 (5 bases). V gave up 0 bases and J gave up 3 bases, with 11 bases separating them. Germline CDR1 and CDR2: DFQATT and SNEGSKA (reference sequence). The CDR3 contains 15 residues. The CDR3 DNA is TGCAGTGCTAGAGATCGCGGGGGGGCTAATGAAAAACTGTTTTTT. Translation: CSARDRGGANEKLFF.

This clonotype has a count of ten or more. This rearrangement joins TRBV30 to TRBJ1-5, with TRBD1 matching 7 bases. Germline V CDR1 and CDR2: GTSNPN, SVGIG (reference sequence). There are 14 residues in the CDR3. The J segment lost 5 bases and the V segment lost 0 bases, leaving 4 bases of the junction unmatched. CDR3 in amino acids: CAWSVRGRDQPQHF. The CDR3 coding sequence is TGTGCCTGGAGTGTAAGGGGGCGTGATCAGCCCCAGCATTTT.

This clonotype was observed many times. V gene TRBV19 combines with J gene TRBJ1-2, with D perhaps TRBD1 (5 bases). The germline V gene has CDR1 LNHDA and CDR2 SQIVND (reference sequence). Trimming cost V 1 base and J 2 bases, with 11 bases left between them. The CDR3 is 15 residues long. The CDR3 sequence: CASSIAQGANYGYTF. The CDR3 nucleotides read TGTGCCAGTAGTATAGCGCAGGGAGCCAACTATGGCTACACCTTC.

Only a few counts were recorded for this clonotype. This chain connects TRBV27 to TRBJ1-1, with 8 nucleotides matching TRBD1. Germline assignment: CDR1 MNHEY and CDR2 SMNVEV (reference sequence). This CDR3 is 15 amino acids long. Losses at the gene ends were 5 bases for V and 3 bases for J; bases not matched to a gene: 8. The CDR3 DNA follows: TGTGCCAGCAGTCTCAGGGGGCGAGTGGACACTGAAGCTTTCTTT. It specifies CASSLRGRVDTEAFF.

The chain employs TRBV7-2 and TRBJ1-3; 7 bases fit TRBD1. The CDR3 totals 15 residues. The germline CDR1 and CDR2 sequences are SGHTA and FQGNSA. V dropped 6 bases and J dropped 2; count of bases not matched to a gene: 7. The CDR3 region has the DNA TGTGCCAGCAGGCGGGACACAGGGGCTGGAAACACCATATATTTT. Its translation is CASRRDTGAGNTIYF.

This clonotype was seen only a few times. The V gene is TRBV5-1, the J gene TRBJ1-1; 8 positions agree with TRBD1. J lost 6 bases, V lost 0 bases, and 10 bases had no gene match. There are 16 residues in the CDR3. Germline-derived CDR1 and CDR2 are SGHRS and YFSETQ. The CDR3 spells CASSLVSQGAYAEAFF. The CDR3 DNA reads TGCGCCAGCAGCTTGGTATCCCAGGGGGCGTACGCTGAAGCTTTCTTT.

This clonotype was seen ten or more times. The CDR3 sequence is CASSRENEKLFF. DNA of the CDR3: TGTGCCAGCAGCCGAGAAAATGAAAAACTGTTTTTT. The chain joins TRBV3-1 to TRBJ1-4; no reliable D call. Trimming shortened V by 4 bases and J by 5 bases, and 5 bases separated the two germline ends. Germline CDR1 LGHDT, CDR2 YNNKEL (reference sequence). This CDR3 comprises 12 residues.

The chain recombines TRBV10-3 with TRBJ1-2; tentatively, D is TRBD1 (5 bases). The CDR3 consists of 13 residues. Germline V CDR1 and CDR2: ENHRY, SYGVKD. Between the trimmed V and J ends, which lost 2 bases and 5 bases, there was a span of 9 bases. DNA of the CDR3: TGTGCCATCAGTGAGCCGACAGCTTATGGCTACACCTTC. Translating it yields CAISEPTAYGYTF.

The chain joins TRBV30 to TRBJ2-1, with 9 bases aligning to TRBD1. The CDR3 is made up of 13 amino acids. Germline lookup yields CDR1 GTSNPN and CDR2 SVGIG (reference sequence). The J segment lost 6 bases and the V segment lost 5 bases, leaving 5 bases of the junction unmatched. CDR3 DNA sequence: TGTGCCTGGGAGACAGGGGGAATCAATGAGCAGTTCTTC. Protein product: CAWETGGINEQFF.

CDR3 DNA sequence: TGCGCCAGCAGTGACACAGGGGACCCCGGGGAGCTGTTTTTT. Translation gives CASSDTGDPGELFF. This sequence joins TRBV10-2 and TRBJ2-2; TRBD1 agrees at 7 bases. In germline, CDR1 is WSHSY, CDR2 SAAADI. This CDR3 is built from 14 residues. After removal of 3 bases from V and 6 bases from J, the junction contained 4 bases not matched to a gene.

The rearrangement joins TRBV9 to TRBJ2-7; 9 nucleotides align to TRBD1. Germline V gives CDR1 SGDLS, CDR2 YYNGEE. Germline trimming cut 3 bases from V and 5 bases from J; bases unmatched to any gene: 6. The CDR3 has 14 amino acids. The CDR3 DNA sequence: TGTGCCAGCAGCGCCCGGGACAGGGTCCACGAGCAGTACTTC. Translation: CASSARDRVHEQYF.